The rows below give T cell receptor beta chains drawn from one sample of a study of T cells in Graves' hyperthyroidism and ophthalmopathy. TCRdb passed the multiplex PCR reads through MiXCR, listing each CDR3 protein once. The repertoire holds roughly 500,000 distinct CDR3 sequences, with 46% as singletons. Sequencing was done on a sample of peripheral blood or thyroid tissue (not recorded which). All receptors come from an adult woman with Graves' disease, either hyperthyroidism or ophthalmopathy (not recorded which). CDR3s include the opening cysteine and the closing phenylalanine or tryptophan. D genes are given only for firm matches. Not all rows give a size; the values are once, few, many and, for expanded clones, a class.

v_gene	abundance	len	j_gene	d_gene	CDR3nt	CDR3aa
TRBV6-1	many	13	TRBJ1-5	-	TGTGCCAGCAGTGAAAAGACCAATCAGCCCCAGCATTTT	CASSEKTNQPQHF
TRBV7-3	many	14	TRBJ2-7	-	TGTGCCAGCAGCTTATACGGGGACTCCTACGAGCAGTACTTC	CASSLYGDSYEQYF
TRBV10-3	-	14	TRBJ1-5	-	TGTGCCATCGGCTCAGGCTATAGCAATCAGCCCCAGCATTTT	CAIGSGYSNQPQHF
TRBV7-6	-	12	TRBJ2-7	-	TGTGCCAGCAGCTTAGCTTATTCCGAGCAGTACTTC	CASSLAYSEQYF
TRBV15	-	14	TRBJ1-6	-	TGTGCCACCAGCAGTCGGGCCGTAGTCTCACCCCTCCACTTT	CATSSRAVVSPLHF
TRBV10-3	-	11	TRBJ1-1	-	TGTGCCATCAGTGCTTTGAGGGGGTTCTTCTTT	CAISALRGFFF
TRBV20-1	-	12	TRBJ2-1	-	TGCAGTGCTAGGTTATATGCGGATGAGCAGTTCTTC	CSARLYADEQFF
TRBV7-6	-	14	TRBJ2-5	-	TGTGCCAGCAGCCTCGCTGGGGGGAGCTCTGTCGAGTACTTC	CASSLAGGSSVEYF
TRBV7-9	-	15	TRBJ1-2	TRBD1	TGTGCCAGCAGACGATCAGGGGGCGGTGACTATGGCTACACCTTC	CASRRSGGGDYGYTF
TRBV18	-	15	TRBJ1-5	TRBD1	TGTGCCAGCTCACGGAGGGGACAGAGCAATCAGCCCCAGCATTTT	CASSRRGQSNQPQHF
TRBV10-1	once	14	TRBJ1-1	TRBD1	TGCGCCGGGAATCCGGGACAGGGGAGCGCTGAAGCTTTCTTT	CAGNPGQGSAEAFF
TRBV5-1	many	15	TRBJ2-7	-	TGCGCCAGCAGCCACTTCCGGGACTTGTCCTACGAGCAGTACTTC	CASSHFRDLSYEQYF
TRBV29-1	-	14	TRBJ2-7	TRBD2	TGCAGCGCCCACGGGGCTAGCGGGAGGAAAGAGCAGTACTTC	CSAHGASGRKEQYF
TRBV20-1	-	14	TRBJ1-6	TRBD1	TGCAGTGCTAGAGGCGGGACAGATAATTCACCCCTCCACTTT	CSARGGTDNSPLHF
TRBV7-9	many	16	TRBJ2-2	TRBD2	TGTGCCAGCAGCCTCGGACTAGCGGGGGACACCGGGGAGCTGTTTTTT	CASSLGLAGDTGELFF
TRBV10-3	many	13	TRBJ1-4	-	TGTGCCATCAGTGAGTCGGGCGGTGAAAAACTGTTTTTT	CAISESGGEKLFF
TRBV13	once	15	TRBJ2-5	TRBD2	TGTGCCAGCAGCCCGACTAGCGGGACGACAGAGACCCAGTACTTC	CASSPTSGTTETQYF
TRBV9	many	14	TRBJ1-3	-	TGTGCCAGCACGGAGGGATTGGCTGGAAACACCATATATTTT	CASTEGLAGNTIYF
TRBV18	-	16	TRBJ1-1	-	TGTGCCAGCTCACCTGGACTATTACGGGGCGACACTGAAGCTTTCTTT	CASSPGLLRGDTEAFF
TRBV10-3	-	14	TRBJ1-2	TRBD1	TGTGCCATCAGTTGGGACAGGGGGGTCTATGGCTACACCTTC	CAISWDRGVYGYTF
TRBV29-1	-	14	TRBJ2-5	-	TGCAGCGTTGATTCAGGGGCCGGGGGAGAGACCCAGTACTTC	CSVDSGAGGETQYF
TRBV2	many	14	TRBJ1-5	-	TGTGCCAGCGGCGTTACTTCGCCTGATCAGCCCCAGCATTTT	CASGVTSPDQPQHF
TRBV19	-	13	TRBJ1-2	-	TGTGCCAGTAGAACAGGGAACCCCTCTGGCTACACCTTC	CASRTGNPSGYTF
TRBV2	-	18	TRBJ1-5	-	-	CACSARVRGLNSNQPQHF
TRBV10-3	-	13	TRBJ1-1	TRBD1	TGTGCCATCAGACAGGGGTTGGGCACTGAAGCTTTCTTT	CAIRQGLGTEAFF
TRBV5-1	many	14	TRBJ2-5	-	TGCGCCAGCAGCTTGGATTCCGCTGAAGAGACCCAGTACTTC	CASSLDSAEETQYF
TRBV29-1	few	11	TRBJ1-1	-	TGCAGCGTCATAAGGGGCACTGAAGCTTTCTTT	CSVIRGTEAFF
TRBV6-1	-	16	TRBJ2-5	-	TGTGCCAGCAGTGAAGAGACAGGGACTGGGGAAGGGACCCAGTACTTC	CASSEETGTGEGTQYF
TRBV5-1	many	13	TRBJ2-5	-	TGCGCCAGCAGCCGGGGGTCTCTCGAGACCCAGTACTTC	CASSRGSLETQYF
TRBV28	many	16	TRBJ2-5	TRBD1	TGTGCCAGCAGTCCCCTCGAGGGACAGGGAAGGGAGACCCAGTACTTC	CASSPLEGQGRETQYF
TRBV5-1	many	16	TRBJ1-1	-	TGCGCCAGCAGCTTGATAGCAGGGGTCATGAACACTGAAGCTTTCTTT	CASSLIAGVMNTEAFF
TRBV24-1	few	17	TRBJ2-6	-	TGTGCCACCAGTCCCCGACAGCTACTCTCTGGGGCCAACGTCCTGACTTTC	CATSPRQLLSGANVLTF
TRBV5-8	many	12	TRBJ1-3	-	TGTGCCAGCAGCACGGACGAAAACACCATATATTTT	CASSTDENTIYF
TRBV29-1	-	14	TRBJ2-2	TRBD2	TGCAGCGTTGCGGCGGGAGGGAACACCGGGGAGCTGTTTTTT	CSVAAGGNTGELFF
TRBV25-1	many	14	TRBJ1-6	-	TGTGCCAGCAGGAGAAGCTCCTATAATTCACCCCTCCACTTT	CASRRSSYNSPLHF
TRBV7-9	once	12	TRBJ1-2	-	TGTGCCAGCAGTCATCAGGGCGGCGGCTACACCTTC	CASSHQGGGYTF
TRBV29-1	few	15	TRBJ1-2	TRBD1	TGCAGCGTTGATTCCGGGACAGGGCTTACTACTGGCTACACCTTC	CSVDSGTGLTTGYTF
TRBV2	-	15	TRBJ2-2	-	TGTGCCAGCAGTGAAGATGGCGGGGACACCGGGGAGCTGTTTTTT	CASSEDGGDTGELFF
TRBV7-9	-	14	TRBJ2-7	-	TGTGCCAGCAGCCTGGGAGACCCCCCCTACGAGCAGTACTTC	CASSLGDPPYEQYF
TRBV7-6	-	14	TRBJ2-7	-	TGTGCCAGCAGCTTAGAGAGGCTAGGCTACGAGCAGTACTTC	CASSLERLGYEQYF
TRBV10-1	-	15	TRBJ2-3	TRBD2	TGCGCCAGCAGTGGCCTAGCGGGAAACACAGATACGCAGTATTTT	CASSGLAGNTDTQYF
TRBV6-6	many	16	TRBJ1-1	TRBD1	TGTGCCAGCAGTTACTCGAGGAGGGGGCGCGACACTGAAGCTTTCTTT	CASSYSRRGRDTEAFF
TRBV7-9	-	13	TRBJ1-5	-	TGTGCCAGCAGCTTAGAGTGGGGAGAGACCCAGCATTTT	CASSLEWGETQHF
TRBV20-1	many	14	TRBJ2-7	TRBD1	TGCAGTGCTAGAGAGACGGACAGGTACTACGAGCAGTACTTC	CSARETDRYYEQYF
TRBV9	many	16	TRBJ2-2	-	TGTGCCAGCAGTCCCTTGGGGGGGCTTCTAGCCGGGGAGCTGTTTTTT	CASSPLGGLLAGELFF
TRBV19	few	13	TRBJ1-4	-	TGTGCCAGTAGTAGGGGGTCAGTTGAAAAACTGTTTTTT	CASSRGSVEKLFF
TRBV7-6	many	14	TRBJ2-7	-	TGTGCCAGCAGCCCCCTCACGAGCTCCTACGAGCAGTACTTC	CASSPLTSSYEQYF
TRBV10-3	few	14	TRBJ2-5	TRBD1	TGTGCCATCAGAGAATCCGGGACAGGGGGGGCCCAGTACTTC	CAIRESGTGGAQYF
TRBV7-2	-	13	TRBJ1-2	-	TGTGCCAGCGGCGTACGACAGGACAGCTGCTACACCTTC	CASGVRQDSCYTF
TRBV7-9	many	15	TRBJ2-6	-	TGTGCCAGCAGCCCAGCCCGCTCTGGGGCCAACGTCCTGACTTTC	CASSPARSGANVLTF
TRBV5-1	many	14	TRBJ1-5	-	TGCGCCAGCAGCTTGGGGGAGGGTTTAGGGCCCCAGCATTTT	CASSLGEGLGPQHF
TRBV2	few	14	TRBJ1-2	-	TGTGCCAGCTCCCAATTGGCGATTAACTATGGCTACACCTTC	CASSQLAINYGYTF
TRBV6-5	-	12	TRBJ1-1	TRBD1	TGTGCCAGCAGTTCGACAGGGGGTGAAGCTTTCTTT	CASSSTGGEAFF
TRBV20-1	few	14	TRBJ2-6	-	TGCAGTGCCCCAAAGTACTCTGGGGCCAACGTCCTGACTTTC	CSAPKYSGANVLTF
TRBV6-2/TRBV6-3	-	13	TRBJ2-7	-	TGTGCCAGCAGTTGGGGCCTCCGGTACGAGCAGTACTTC	CASSWGLRYEQYF
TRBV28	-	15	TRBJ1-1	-	TGTGCCAGCAGTCCCCAGAAGGGATGGAACACTGAAGCTTTCTTT	CASSPQKGWNTEAFF
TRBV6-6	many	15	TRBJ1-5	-	TGTGCCAGCAGTTTCCCGTCGGGGGCGAATCAGCCCCAGCATTTT	CASSFPSGANQPQHF
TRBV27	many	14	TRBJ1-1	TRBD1	TGTGCCAGCAGCCGAGGACAGGCGAACACTGAAGCTTTCTTT	CASSRGQANTEAFF
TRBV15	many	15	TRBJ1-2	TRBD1	TGTGCCACCAGCAGAGGGACAGGCTCTAACTATGGCTACACCTTC	CATSRGTGSNYGYTF